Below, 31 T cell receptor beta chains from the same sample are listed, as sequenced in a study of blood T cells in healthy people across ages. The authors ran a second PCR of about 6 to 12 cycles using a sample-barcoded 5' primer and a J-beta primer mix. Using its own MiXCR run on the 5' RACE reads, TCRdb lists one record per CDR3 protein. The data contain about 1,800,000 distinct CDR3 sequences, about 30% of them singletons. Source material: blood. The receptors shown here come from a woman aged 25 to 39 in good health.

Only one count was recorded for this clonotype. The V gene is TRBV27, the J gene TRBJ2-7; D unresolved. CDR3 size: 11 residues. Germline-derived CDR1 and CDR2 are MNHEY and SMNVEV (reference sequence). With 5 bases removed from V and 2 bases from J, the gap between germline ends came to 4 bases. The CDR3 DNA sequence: TGTGCCAGCAGTCCCACCTACGAGCAGTACGTC. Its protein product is CASSPTYEQYV.

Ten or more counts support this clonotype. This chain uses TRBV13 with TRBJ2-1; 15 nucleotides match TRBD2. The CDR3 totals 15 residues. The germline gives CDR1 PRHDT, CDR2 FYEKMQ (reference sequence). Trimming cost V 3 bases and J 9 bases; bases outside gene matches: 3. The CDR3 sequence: CASSLGLAGGREQFF. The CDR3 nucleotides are TGTGCCAGCAGCTTGGGACTAGCGGGGGGCCGTGAGCAGTTCTTC.

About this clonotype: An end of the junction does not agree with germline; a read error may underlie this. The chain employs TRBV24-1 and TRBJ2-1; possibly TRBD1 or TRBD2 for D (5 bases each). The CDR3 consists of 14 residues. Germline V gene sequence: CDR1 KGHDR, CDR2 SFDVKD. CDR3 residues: CATRDSSRDVAQFF. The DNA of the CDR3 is TGTGCCACCAGGGATTCCTCCCGGGACGTCGCTCAGTTCTTC.

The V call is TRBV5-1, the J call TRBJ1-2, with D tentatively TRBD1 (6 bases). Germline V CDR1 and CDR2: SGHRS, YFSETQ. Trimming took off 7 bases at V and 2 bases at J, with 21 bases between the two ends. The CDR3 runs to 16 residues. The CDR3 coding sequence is TGCGCCAGCTCTCGGGACACTGCTGGGGAAAACTATGGCTACACCTTC. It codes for CASSRDTAGENYGYTF.

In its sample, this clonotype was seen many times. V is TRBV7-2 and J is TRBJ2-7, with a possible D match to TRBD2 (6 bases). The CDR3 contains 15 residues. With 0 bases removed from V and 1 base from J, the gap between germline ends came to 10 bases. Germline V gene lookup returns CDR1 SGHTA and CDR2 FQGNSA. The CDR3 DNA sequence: TGTGCCAGCAGCTTAGCCGGGAGTAGGTCCTACGAGCAGTACTTC. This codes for CASSLAGSRSYEQYF. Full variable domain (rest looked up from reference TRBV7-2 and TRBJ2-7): GAGVSQSPSNKVTEKGKDVELRCDPISGHTALYWYRQSLGQGLEFLIYFQGNSAPDKSGLPSDRFSAERTGGSVSTLTIQRTQQEDSAVYLCASSLAGSRSYEQYFGPGTRLTVT.

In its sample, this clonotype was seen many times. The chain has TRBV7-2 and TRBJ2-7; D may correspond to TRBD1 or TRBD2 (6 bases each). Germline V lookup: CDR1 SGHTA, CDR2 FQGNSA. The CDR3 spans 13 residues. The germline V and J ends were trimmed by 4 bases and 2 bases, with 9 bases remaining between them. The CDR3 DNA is TGTGCCAGCAGCTCGGGGGCCCCCTACGAGCAGTACTTC. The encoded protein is CASSSGAPYEQYF.

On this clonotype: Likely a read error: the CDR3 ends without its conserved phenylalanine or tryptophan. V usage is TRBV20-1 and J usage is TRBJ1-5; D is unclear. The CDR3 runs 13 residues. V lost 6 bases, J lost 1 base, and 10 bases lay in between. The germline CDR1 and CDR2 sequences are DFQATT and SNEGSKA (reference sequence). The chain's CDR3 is CSAPGGSNQPQHC. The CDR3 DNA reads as TGCAGTGCCCCCGGCGGCAGCAATCAGCCCCAGCATTGT.

Here the CDR3 DNA reads TGTGCCAGCAGCTTGTCGGACCTGGCGGGAAACTACAATGAGCAGTTCTTC. As protein: CASSLSDLAGNYNEQFF. The chain carries TRBV5-4 and TRBJ2-1; tentative D call: TRBD2 (6 bases). V was cut by 1 base and J by 3 bases, with 17 bases left in between. CDR3 length equals 17 residues. Germline CDR1 is SGHNT and CDR2 is YYREEE (reference sequence).

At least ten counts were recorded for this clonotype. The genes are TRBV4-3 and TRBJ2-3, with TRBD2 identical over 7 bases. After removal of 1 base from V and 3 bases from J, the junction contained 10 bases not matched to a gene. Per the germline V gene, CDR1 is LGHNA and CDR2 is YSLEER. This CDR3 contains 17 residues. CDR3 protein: CASSQAASGGETDTQYF. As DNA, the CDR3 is TGCGCCAGCAGCCAAGCGGCTAGCGGAGGGGAGACAGATACGCAGTATTTT.

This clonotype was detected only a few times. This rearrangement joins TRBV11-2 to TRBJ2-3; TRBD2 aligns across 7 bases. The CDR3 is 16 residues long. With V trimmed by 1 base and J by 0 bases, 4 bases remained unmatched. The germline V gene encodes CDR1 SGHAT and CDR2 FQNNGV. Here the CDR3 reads CASSLAGGYSTDTQYF. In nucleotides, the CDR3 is TGTGCCAGCAGCTTAGCGGGGGGATATAGCACAGATACGCAGTATTTT.

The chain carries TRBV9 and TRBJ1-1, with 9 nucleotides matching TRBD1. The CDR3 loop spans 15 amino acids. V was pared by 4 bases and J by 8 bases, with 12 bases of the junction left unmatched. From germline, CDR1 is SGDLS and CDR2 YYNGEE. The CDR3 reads CASSPRWGQGREAFF. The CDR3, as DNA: TGTGCCAGCAGCCCCCGGTGGGGACAGGGAAGGGAAGCTTTCTTT.

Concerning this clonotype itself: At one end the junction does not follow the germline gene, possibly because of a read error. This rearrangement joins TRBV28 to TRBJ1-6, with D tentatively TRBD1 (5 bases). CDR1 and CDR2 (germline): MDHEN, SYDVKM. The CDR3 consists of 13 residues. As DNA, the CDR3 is TGTGCCAGCCTAGGACACTTTAATTCACCCCCCCACTTT. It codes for CASLGHFNSPPHF. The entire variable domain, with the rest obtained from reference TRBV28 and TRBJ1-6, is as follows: DVKVTQSSRYLVKRTGEKVFLECVQDMDHENMFWYRQDPGLGLRLIYFSYDVKMKEKGDIPEGYSVSREKKERFSLILESASTNQTSMYLCASLGHFNSPPHFGNGTRLTVT.

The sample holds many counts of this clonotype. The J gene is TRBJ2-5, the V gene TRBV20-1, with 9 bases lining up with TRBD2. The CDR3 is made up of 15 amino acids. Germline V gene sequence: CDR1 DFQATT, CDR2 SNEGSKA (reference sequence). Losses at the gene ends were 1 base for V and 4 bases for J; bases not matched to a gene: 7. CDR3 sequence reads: CSARVVAGASETQYF. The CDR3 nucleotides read TGCAGTGCTAGAGTCGTAGCGGGAGCATCAGAGACCCAGTACTTC.

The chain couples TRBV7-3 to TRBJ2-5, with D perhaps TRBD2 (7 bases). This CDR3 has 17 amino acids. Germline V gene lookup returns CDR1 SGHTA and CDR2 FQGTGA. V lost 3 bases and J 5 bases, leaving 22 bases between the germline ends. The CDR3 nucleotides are TGTGCCAGCAGCTTGTCCCCGGCCGGGGGGCCCGGGGAGACCCAGTACTTC. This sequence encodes CASSLSPAGGPGETQYF.

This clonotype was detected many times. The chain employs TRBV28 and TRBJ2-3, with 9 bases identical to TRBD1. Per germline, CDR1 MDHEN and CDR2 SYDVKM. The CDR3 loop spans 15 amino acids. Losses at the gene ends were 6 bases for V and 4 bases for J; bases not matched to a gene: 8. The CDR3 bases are TGTGCCAGCAGAAAACGACAGGGGGGATCAGATACGCAGTATTTT. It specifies CASRKRQGGSDTQYF.

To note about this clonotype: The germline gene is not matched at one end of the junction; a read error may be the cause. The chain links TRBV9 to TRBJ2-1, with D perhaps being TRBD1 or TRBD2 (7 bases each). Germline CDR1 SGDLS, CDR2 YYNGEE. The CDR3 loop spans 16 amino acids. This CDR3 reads CVSSVDQGGTYNEQFF. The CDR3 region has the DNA TGTGTCAGCAGCGTAGATCAGGGGGGGACCTACAATGAGCAGTTCTTC.

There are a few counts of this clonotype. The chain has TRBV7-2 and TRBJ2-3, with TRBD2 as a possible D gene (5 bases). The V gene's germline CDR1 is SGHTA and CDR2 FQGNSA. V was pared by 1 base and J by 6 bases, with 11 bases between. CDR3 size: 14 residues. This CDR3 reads CASSLDPSIDTQYF. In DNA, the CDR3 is TGTGCCAGCAGCTTAGATCCTAGCATCGATACGCAGTATTTT.

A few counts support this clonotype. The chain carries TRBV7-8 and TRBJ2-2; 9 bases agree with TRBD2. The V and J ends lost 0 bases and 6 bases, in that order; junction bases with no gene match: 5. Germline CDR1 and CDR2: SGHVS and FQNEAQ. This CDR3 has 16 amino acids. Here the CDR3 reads CASSLALAGAAGELFF. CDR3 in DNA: TGTGCCAGCAGCTTAGCGTTAGCGGGAGCGGCCGGGGAGCTGTTTTTT.

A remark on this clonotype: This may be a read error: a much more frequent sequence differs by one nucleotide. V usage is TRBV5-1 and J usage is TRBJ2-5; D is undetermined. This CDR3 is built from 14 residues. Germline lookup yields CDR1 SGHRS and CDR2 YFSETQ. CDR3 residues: CASGLDGPGETQYF. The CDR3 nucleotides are TGCGCCAGCGGCTTGGACGGCCCCGGGGAGACCCAGTACTTC. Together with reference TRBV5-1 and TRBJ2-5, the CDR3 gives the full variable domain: KAGVTQTPRYLIKTRGQQVTLSCSPISGHRSVSWYQQTPGQGLQFLFEYFSETQRNKGNFPGRFSGRQFSNSRSEMNVSTLELGDSALYLCASGLDGPGETQYFGPGTRLLVL.

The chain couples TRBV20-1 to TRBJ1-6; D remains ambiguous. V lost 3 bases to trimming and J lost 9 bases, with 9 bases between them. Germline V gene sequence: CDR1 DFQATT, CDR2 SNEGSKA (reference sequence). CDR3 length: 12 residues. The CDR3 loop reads CSARGRSSPLHF. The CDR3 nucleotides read TGCAGTGCTAGGGGTAGGAGTTCACCCCTCCACTTT.

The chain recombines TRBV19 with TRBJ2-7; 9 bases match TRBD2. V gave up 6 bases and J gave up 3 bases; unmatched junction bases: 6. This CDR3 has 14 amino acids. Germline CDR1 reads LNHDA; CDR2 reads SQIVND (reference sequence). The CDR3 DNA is TGTGCCAGTAGAAAGACTAGCGGCCGCTACGAGCAGTACTTC. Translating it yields CASRKTSGRYEQYF.

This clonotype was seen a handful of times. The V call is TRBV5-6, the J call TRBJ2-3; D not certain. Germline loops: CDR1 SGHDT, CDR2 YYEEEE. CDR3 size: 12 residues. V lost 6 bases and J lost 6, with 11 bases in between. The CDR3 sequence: CASNQGPDTQYF. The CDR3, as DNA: TGTGCCAGCAACCAAGGACCCGATACGCAGTATTTT.

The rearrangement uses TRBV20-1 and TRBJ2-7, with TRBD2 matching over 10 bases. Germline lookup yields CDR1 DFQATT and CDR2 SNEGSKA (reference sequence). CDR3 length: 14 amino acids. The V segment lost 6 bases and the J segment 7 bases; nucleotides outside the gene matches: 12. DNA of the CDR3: TGCAGTGCAATAAAGTGGACTAGCGGTATTGAGCAGTACTTC. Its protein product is CSAIKWTSGIEQYF.

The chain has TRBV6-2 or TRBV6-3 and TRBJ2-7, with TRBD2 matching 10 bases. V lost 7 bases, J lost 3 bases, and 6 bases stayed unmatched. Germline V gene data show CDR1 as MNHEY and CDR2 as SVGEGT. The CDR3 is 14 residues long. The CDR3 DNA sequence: TGTGCCAGCACCCTAGCGGGGGCTCACTACGAGCAGTACTTC. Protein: CASTLAGAHYEQYF.

The CDR3 DNA sequence: TGTGCCAGCAGTGAACAGTACACTGAAGCTTTCTTT. It translates to CASSEQYTEAFF. The chain carries TRBV2 and TRBJ1-1, with no clear D. The CDR3 contains 12 residues. From germline, CDR1 is SNHLY and CDR2 FYNNEI. V was cut by 2 bases and J by 3 bases, with 4 bases left in between.

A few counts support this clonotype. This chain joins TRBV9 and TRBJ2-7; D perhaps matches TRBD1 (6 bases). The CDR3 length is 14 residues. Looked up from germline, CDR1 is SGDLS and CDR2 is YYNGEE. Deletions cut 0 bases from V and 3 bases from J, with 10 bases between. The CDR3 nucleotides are TGTGCCAGCAGCGTAGAGCCAGGGGACTACGAGCAGTACTTC. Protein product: CASSVEPGDYEQYF.

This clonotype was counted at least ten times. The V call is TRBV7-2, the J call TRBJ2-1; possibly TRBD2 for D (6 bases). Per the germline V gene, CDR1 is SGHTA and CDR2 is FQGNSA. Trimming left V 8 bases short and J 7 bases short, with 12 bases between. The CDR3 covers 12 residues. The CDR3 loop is CASGRTGNEQFF. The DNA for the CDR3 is TGTGCCAGCGGGAGGACTGGGAATGAGCAGTTCTTC. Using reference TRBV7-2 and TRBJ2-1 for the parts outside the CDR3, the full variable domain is GAGVSQSPSNKVTEKGKDVELRCDPISGHTALYWYRQSLGQGLEFLIYFQGNSAPDKSGLPSDRFSAERTGGSVSTLTIQRTQQEDSAVYLCASGRTGNEQFFGPGTRLTVL.

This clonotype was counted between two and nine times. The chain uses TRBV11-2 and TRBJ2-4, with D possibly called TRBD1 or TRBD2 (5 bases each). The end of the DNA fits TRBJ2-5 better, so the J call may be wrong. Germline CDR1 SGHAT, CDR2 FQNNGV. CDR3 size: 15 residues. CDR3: CASSLDRDHVETQYF. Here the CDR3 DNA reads TGTGCCAGCAGCTTAGACAGGGACCACGTAGAGACCCAGTACTTC.

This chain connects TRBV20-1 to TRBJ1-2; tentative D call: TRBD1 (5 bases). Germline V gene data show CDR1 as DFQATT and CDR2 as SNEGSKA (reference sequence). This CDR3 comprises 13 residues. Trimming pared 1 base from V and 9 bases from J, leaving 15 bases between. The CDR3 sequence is CSARVQGQGSYTF. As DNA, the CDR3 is TGCAGTGCTAGAGTTCAGGGCCAAGGGAGCTACACCTTC.

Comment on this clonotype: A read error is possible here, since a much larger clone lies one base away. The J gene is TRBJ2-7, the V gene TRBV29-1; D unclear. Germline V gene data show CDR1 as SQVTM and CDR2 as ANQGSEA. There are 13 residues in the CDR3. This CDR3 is CSVVTNSLTERYF. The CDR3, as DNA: TGCAGCGTTGTGACCAACTCTCTGACCGAGCGGTACTTC.

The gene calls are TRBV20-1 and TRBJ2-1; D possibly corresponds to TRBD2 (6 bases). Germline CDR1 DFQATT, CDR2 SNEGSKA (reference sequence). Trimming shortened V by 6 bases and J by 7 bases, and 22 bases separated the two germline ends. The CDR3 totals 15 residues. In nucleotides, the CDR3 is TGCAGTGCAATTTCTAGCGCCTCCATAGGAAATGAGCAGTTCTTC. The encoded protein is CSAISSASIGNEQFF.